Sequencing of this TCR beta chain was carried out in a study of cytomegalovirus exposure and HLA in healthy donors. Study-level findings and limits: The investigators catalogued 150 to 200 TCR beta chains as cytomegalovirus-associated. TCR clusters originating in the first cohort tended to co-occur in the roughly 120 validation repertoires, according to a later analysis.

Assay used: immunoSEQ multiplex PCR; TCRdb lists only in-frame clones, some missing. In the table there are about 140,000 clones, around 85% of which are singletons. This CDR3 is 18 amino acids long. Germline V gives CDR1 GTSNPN, CDR2 SVGIG (reference sequence). Trimming removed 3 bases from V and 7 bases from J, with 28 bases in between. In regard to this clone: Its antigen is undetermined.

The donors were in the approximately 120-subject validation cohort; that cohort was separate from the roughly 700-subject first cohort. V is TRBV30 and J is TRBJ2-1, with D possibly matching TRBD2 (6 bases). Sequencing was done on a sample of PBMCs. This clonotype was sampled from a man aged 18 to 30 in good health and CMV-seronegative. CDR3 in amino acids: CAWRDLGGLLDARNEQFF. CDR3 in DNA: TGTGCCTGGAGGGACTTAGGAGGGTTGTTGGACGCACGTAATGAGCAGTTCTTC.